Following are 12 T cell receptor beta chains from one sample sequenced in a study of human T cells and chemical hapten exposure. TCRdb independently ran MiXCR on the 5' RACE reads; one entry per CDR3 protein. The sample includes some 150,000 distinct CDR3 sequences, 4.1% of them seen just once. Unseparated into fractions, whole blood served as the source from which total RNA was extracted. The source of these receptors is a female donor in good health.

About this clonotype itself: A read error may be the cause here, since a much bigger clone is one base away. The chain links TRBV7-2 to TRBJ2-3; D ambiguous. V was cut by 4 bases and J by 1 base, with 6 bases left in between. The CDR3 extends over 13 amino acids. The V gene's germline CDR1 is SGHTA and CDR2 FQGNSA. The CDR3 protein is CASSCKGTDTQYF. The CDR3 nucleotides are TGTGCCAGCAGCTGCAAGGGCACAGATACGCAGTATTTT.

This clonotype was picked up many times. The chain links TRBV4-2 to TRBJ2-6, with 7 positions matching TRBD1. The CDR3 spans 18 residues. The V and J ends lost 1 base and 0 bases, in that order; junction bases with no gene match: 6. Germline lookup yields CDR1 LGHNA and CDR2 YNFKEQ. The CDR3 sequence: CASSQVGQVLSGANVLTF. In DNA form, the CDR3 reads TGTGCCAGCAGCCAAGTAGGACAGGTACTCTCTGGGGCCAACGTCCTGACTTTC.

This clonotype was observed many times. The CDR3, as DNA: TGTGCCAGCAGCGTAGCGGGCAGCCATACTTCACCCCTCCACTTT. It is translated as CASSVAGSHTSPLHF. The rearrangement joins TRBV9 to TRBJ1-6; D unresolved. Germline V CDR1 and CDR2: SGDLS, YYNGEE. The CDR3 runs to 15 residues. Trimming removed 0 bases at V and 9 bases at J, with 13 bases between.

This clonotype was found many times. The chain uses TRBV7-2 and TRBJ2-5, with 7 bases matching TRBD2. The CDR3 totals 16 residues. The ends lost 5 bases at V and 4 bases at J; junction bases unmatched: 13. CDR1 and CDR2 from the germline V gene are SGHTA and FQGNSA. CDR3 region: CASSKSFGGFVETQYF. The CDR3 region has the DNA TGTGCCAGCAGCAAATCGTTCGGGGGGTTTGTAGAGACCCAGTACTTC.

This clonotype was seen many times. The J gene is TRBJ2-4, the V gene TRBV9; no clear D gene. Looked up from germline, CDR1 is SGDLS and CDR2 is YYNGEE. There are 9 residues in the CDR3. V lost 2 bases and J 16 bases, leaving 7 bases between the germline ends. DNA for the CDR3: TGTGCCAGCAGCGTGGGTGGATACTTC. It yields the protein CASSVGGYF.

In this sample, this clonotype turned up many times. The J gene is TRBJ1-1, the V gene TRBV6-5; D remains unclear. Germline-derived CDR1 and CDR2 are MNHEY and SVGAGI. This CDR3 region has 12 residues. Trimming stripped 6 bases from V and 7 bases from J, with 12 bases between. The CDR3 DNA is TGTGCCAGCAGACTTTACGGCGGTGAAGCTTTCTTT. This codes for CASRLYGGEAFF.

The V and J genes are TRBV20-1 and TRBJ2-5; D possibly uses TRBD1 or TRBD2 (5 bases each). Trimming shortened V by 8 bases and J by 4 bases, and 20 bases separated the two germline ends. The CDR3 loop spans 14 amino acids. Germline values: CDR1 DFQATT, CDR2 SNEGSKA (reference sequence). The CDR3 loop reads CSFRIPGRIETQYF. The CDR3 nucleotides read TGCAGTTTTAGGATCCCGGGACGCATAGAGACCCAGTACTTC.

This clonotype was seen many times. The rearrangement uses TRBV5-1 and TRBJ2-3; D call uncertain. With 3 bases removed from V and 3 bases from J, the gap between germline ends came to 5 bases. There are 12 residues in the CDR3. The germline V gene has CDR1 SGHRS and CDR2 YFSETQ. CDR3 bases: TGCGCCAGCAGCTGGGGAACAGATACGCAGTATTTT. Residues: CASSWGTDTQYF.

This clonotype showed up many times. The genes are TRBV20-1 and TRBJ2-7; perhaps TRBD1 as D (6 bases). CDR1 is DFQATT, CDR2 SNEGSKA, per germline (reference sequence). The CDR3 runs 13 residues. The V end lost 3 bases, the J end lost 7 bases, and 16 bases lay between the germline ends. CDR3 loop: CSASSAGAEEQYF. CDR3 coding DNA: TGCAGTGCTAGCTCCGCAGGGGCGGAAGAGCAGTACTTC.

The table lists this clonotype with a few counts. This rearrangement joins TRBV14 to TRBJ2-7; TRBD2 might be the D (5 bases). Trimming shortened V by 0 bases and J by 5 bases, and 5 bases separated the two germline ends. This CDR3 is 12 amino acids long. CDR1 and CDR2 from the germline V gene are SGHDN and FVKESK. CDR3 loop: CASSQDSDEQYF. The CDR3 nucleotides are TGTGCCAGCAGCCAAGATAGCGACGAGCAGTACTTC.

In its sample, this clonotype was seen many times. The chain recombines TRBV6-6 with TRBJ2-1; TRBD2 is a possible D gene (6 bases). With 5 bases removed from V and 14 bases from J, the gap between germline ends came to 19 bases. The CDR3 extends over 13 amino acids. Germline CDR1 MNHNY, CDR2 SVGAGI (reference sequence). The CDR3 region is CASSPRGVTAKFF. Written as DNA, the CDR3 is TGTGCCAGCAGTCCGCGCGGGGTTACGGCAAAGTTCTTC.

This clonotype was seen a few times. This sequence joins TRBV7-2 and TRBJ2-2; a weak D match, TRBD1 (5 bases). The germline gives CDR1 SGHTA, CDR2 FQGNSA. The CDR3 spans 13 residues. Trimming pared 3 bases from V and 8 bases from J, leaving 10 bases between. The CDR3 DNA reads TGTGCCAGCAGCTTCAGGGCCCGTGGGGAGCTGTTTTTT. This gives the protein CASSFRARGELFF.